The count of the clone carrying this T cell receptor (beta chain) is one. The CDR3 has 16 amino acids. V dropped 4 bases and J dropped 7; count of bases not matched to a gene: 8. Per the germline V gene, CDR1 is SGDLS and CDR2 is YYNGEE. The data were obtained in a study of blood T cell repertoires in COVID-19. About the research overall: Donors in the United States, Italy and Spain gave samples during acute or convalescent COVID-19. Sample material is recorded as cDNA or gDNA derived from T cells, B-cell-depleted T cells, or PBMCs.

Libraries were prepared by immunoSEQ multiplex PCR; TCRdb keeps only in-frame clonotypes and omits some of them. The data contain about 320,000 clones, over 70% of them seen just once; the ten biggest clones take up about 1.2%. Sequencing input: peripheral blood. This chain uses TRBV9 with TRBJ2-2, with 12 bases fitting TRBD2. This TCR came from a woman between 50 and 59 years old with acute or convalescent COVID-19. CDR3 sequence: CASSTAGLAGIGELFF. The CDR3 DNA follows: TGTGCCAGCAGCACTGCGGGACTAGCGGGTATCGGGGAGCTGTTTTTT.